Following are 23 T cell receptor beta chains from one sample sequenced in a study of T cell repertoires in cytomegalovirus infection. For these TCRs, the target antigens are not known. In TCRdb, the reads were re-called with MiXCR into one record per CDR3 protein. Of some 700,000 distinct CDR3 sequences in the sample, about 30% were seen once. Source: cultured PBMCs, taken from culture after CMV antigen stimulation. Source of these receptors: a human donor in good health (CMV status not recorded). Some clones in this sample may be carry-over from other donors' samples.

The V call is TRBV7-2, the J call TRBJ2-6, with D possibly being TRBD1 (6 bases). The CDR3 has 16 residues. CDR1 is SGHTA and CDR2 is FQGNSA in the germline V gene. V was pared by 8 bases and J by 4 bases, with 18 bases between. The CDR3 reads CASGLTSGAGANVLTF. CDR3 sequence (DNA): TGTGCCAGCGGCCTAACTTCAGGGGCCGGGGCCAACGTCCTGACTTTC.

This clonotype was seen only a few times. The gene calls are TRBV6-1 and TRBJ2-5, with 11 bases fitting TRBD2. Germline V gene data show CDR1 as MNHNS and CDR2 as SASEGT. This CDR3 has 15 amino acids. V shed 6 bases, J shed 2 bases, and the junction held 5 bases outside the gene matches. This CDR3 is CASRSSGGSQETQYF. Here the CDR3 DNA reads TGTGCCAGCAGATCTAGCGGGGGGTCGCAAGAGACCCAGTACTTC.

This clonotype was observed many times. V and J are TRBV7-2 and TRBJ2-5; possibly TRBD1 for D (8 bases). Per the germline V gene, CDR1 is SGHTA and CDR2 is FQGNSA. The CDR3 loop spans 16 amino acids. Trimming cost V 5 bases and J 3 bases, with 19 bases left between them. The CDR3 sequence is CASSLRQGAGEETQYF. The CDR3 region has the DNA TGTGCCAGCAGCCTTCGTCAGGGGGCGGGAGAAGAGACCCAGTACTTC.

The J gene is TRBJ2-1, the V gene TRBV4-2; tentative D call: TRBD2 (6 bases). This CDR3 is 14 amino acids long. Germline assignment: CDR1 LGHNA and CDR2 YNFKEQ. V gave up 2 bases and J gave up 9 bases, with 14 bases separating them. The CDR3 sequence: CASSQQGRGIEQFF. CDR3 sequence (DNA): TGTGCCAGCAGCCAACAAGGGCGGGGAATTGAGCAGTTCTTC.

This clonotype was recorded at least ten times. V usage is TRBV7-2 and J usage is TRBJ2-3; 8 nucleotides agree with TRBD2. Germline lookup yields CDR1 SGHTA and CDR2 FQGNSA. After removal of 5 bases from V and 5 bases from J, the junction contained 9 bases not matched to a gene. The CDR3 is made up of 15 amino acids. The CDR3, as DNA: TGTGCCAGCAGCCGGGGGGGGGGCCGGGGAGATACGCAGTATTTT. Protein product: CASSRGGGRGDTQYF.

V and J are TRBV18 and TRBJ2-5; D gene ambiguous. The CDR3 is made up of 13 amino acids. V was pared by 2 bases and J by 1 base, with 5 bases between. Germline V lookup: CDR1 KGHSH, CDR2 LQKENI. The CDR3 reads CASSPARQETQYF. CDR3 DNA: TGTGCCAGCTCACCAGCCCGCCAAGAGACCCAGTACTTC.

The V gene is TRBV12-3 or TRBV12-4, the J gene TRBJ2-2; 7 nucleotides line up with TRBD1. The junction had 10 bases not matched to a gene; V was cut back by 10 bases and J by 5 bases. This CDR3 spans 14 amino acids. CDR3 protein: CANRTDRVTGELFF. Here the CDR3 DNA reads TGTGCCAACAGAACCGACAGGGTAACCGGGGAGCTGTTTTTT.

This chain joins TRBV7-2 and TRBJ2-4; D assignment may be TRBD1 or TRBD2 (5 bases each). Trimming pared 4 bases from V and 12 bases from J, leaving 19 bases between. There are 14 residues in the CDR3. Germline loops: CDR1 SGHTA, CDR2 FQGNSA. CDR3 sequence reads: CASSSLRGPGTQYF. CDR3 bases: TGTGCCAGCAGCTCCTTAAGGGGTCCGGGGACTCAGTACTTC.

This clonotype was seen many times. The chain employs TRBV7-2 and TRBJ2-4, with 7 positions matching TRBD1. The CDR3 sequence is 14 residues long. J lost 8 bases, V lost 6 bases, and 10 bases had no gene match. Germline V gene lookup returns CDR1 SGHTA and CDR2 FQGNSA. The CDR3 spells CASSPGTGVDIQYF. The CDR3 bases are TGTGCCAGCAGTCCAGGCACAGGGGTGGACATTCAGTACTTC.

This chain links TRBV20-1 with TRBJ2-3, with 7 bases aligning to TRBD1. The CDR3 totals 16 residues. Trimming removed 5 bases from V and 0 bases from J; junction bases left unmatched: 11. The germline gives CDR1 DFQATT, CDR2 SNEGSKA (reference sequence). CDR3 loop: CSAPDRSGTSTDTQYF. The CDR3 coding sequence is TGCAGTGCTCCGGACAGGTCGGGAACTAGCACAGATACGCAGTATTTT.

This clonotype was counted between two and nine times. V usage is TRBV20-1 and J usage is TRBJ1-1; possibly TRBD1 for D (5 bases). The CDR3 consists of 15 residues. V was cut by 6 bases and J by 9 bases, with 26 bases left in between. The germline V gene has CDR1 DFQATT and CDR2 SNEGSKA (reference sequence). As DNA, the CDR3 is TGCAGTGCCCTAAAACCGGCAGGGCCAGGAGATAAAGCTTTCTTT. It is translated as CSALKPAGPGDKAFF.

This chain uses TRBV27 with TRBJ2-7; a possible D gene is TRBD2 (6 bases). This CDR3 spans 12 amino acids. Germline V gives CDR1 MNHEY, CDR2 SMNVEV (reference sequence). The CDR3 nucleotides are TGTGCTACCTTAGCGGCCCCTTTCGAGCAGTACTTC. As protein: CATLAAPFEQYF.

This chain connects TRBV20-1 to TRBJ1-2; D is ambiguous. CDR1 DFQATT and CDR2 SNEGSKA come from the germline V gene (reference sequence). The V and J ends lost 0 bases and 14 bases respectively, with 16 bases between them. This CDR3 contains 12 residues. The CDR3 is CSARDPSRGVTF. The CDR3 bases are TGCAGTGCTAGAGATCCCTCGCGCGGTGTAACCTTC.

This clonotype was seen a few times. The rearrangement links TRBV20-1 to TRBJ2-1; D gene unclear. The CDR3 extends over 11 amino acids. Germline CDR1 is DFQATT and CDR2 is SNEGSKA (reference sequence). The V end lost 3 bases, the J end lost 7 bases, and 7 bases lay between the germline ends. The chain's CDR3 is CSASRLNEQFF. In DNA, the CDR3 is TGCAGTGCTAGTCGATTAAATGAGCAGTTCTTC.

This clonotype turned up a few times. This chain uses TRBV6-1 with TRBJ1-2, with D perhaps matching TRBD1 (5 bases). Germline values: CDR1 MNHNS, CDR2 SASEGT. V was clipped by 7 bases and J by 4 bases, with 16 bases between them. The CDR3 runs to 14 residues. The CDR3: CASTENRGPYGYTF. DNA for the CDR3: TGTGCCAGCACCGAAAACCGGGGCCCCTATGGCTACACCTTC.

The J gene is TRBJ2-5, the V gene TRBV27; D remains ambiguous. This CDR3 comprises 12 residues. Germline CDR1 MNHEY, CDR2 SMNVEV (reference sequence). The ends were cut back, 8 bases at V and 1 base at J, with 8 bases in the middle. CDR3 loop: CASRSVQETQYF. The CDR3 DNA reads as TGTGCCAGCCGGTCAGTCCAAGAGACCCAGTACTTC.

The chain combines TRBV6-1 with TRBJ2-1, with a possible D match to TRBD2 (6 bases). Per germline, CDR1 MNHNS and CDR2 SASEGT. The V end was cut by 3 bases, the J end by 6 bases, with 9 bases between. This CDR3 comprises 13 residues. The CDR3 DNA follows: TGTGCCAGCAGTGACCAACTAGCCAATGAGCAGTTCTTC. It is translated as CASSDQLANEQFF.

This clonotype came up many times. The chain recombines TRBV7-6 with TRBJ2-1; D is tentatively TRBD1 or TRBD2 (6 bases each). In germline, CDR1 is SGHVS, CDR2 FNYEAQ. This CDR3 has 14 amino acids. Between the trimmed V and J ends, which lost 4 bases and 9 bases, there was a span of 16 bases. The CDR3 sequence: CASSSEGGRGEQFF. The CDR3 region has the DNA TGTGCCAGCAGCTCCGAGGGGGGTCGTGGTGAGCAGTTCTTC.

The chain couples TRBV7-4 to TRBJ2-1, with 13 positions matching TRBD2. Trimming at V came to 5 bases and at J to 7 bases, leaving 5 bases not matched to a gene. The CDR3 totals 15 residues. The germline V gene has CDR1 SGHVT and CDR2 SQSDAQ. The CDR3 nucleotides read TGTGCCAGCAGCCTGACTAGCGGGGGGATGAATGAGCAGTTCTTC. Its translation is CASSLTSGGMNEQFF.

The chain employs TRBV5-1 and TRBJ2-2; unclear D gene. In germline, CDR1 is SGHRS, CDR2 YFSETQ. The CDR3 extends over 15 amino acids. V lost 4 bases and J lost 3, with 13 bases in between. DNA for the CDR3: TGCGCCAGCAGCCCACAATGGTCGGACACCGGGGAGCTGTTTTTT. This gives the protein CASSPQWSDTGELFF.

V is TRBV29-1 and J is TRBJ1-1, with 11 bases fitting TRBD1. The CDR3 has 12 residues. The germline V gene has CDR1 SQVTM and CDR2 ANQGSEA. Trimming took 8 bases from V and 5 from J; bases not matched to a gene: 4. The CDR3: CSTGTGGTEAFF. CDR3 nucleotides: TGCAGCACCGGGACAGGGGGGACTGAAGCTTTCTTT.

This clonotype was recorded a few times. The chain recombines TRBV7-6 with TRBJ2-5; maybe TRBD1 (6 bases). Trimming removed 5 bases from V and 1 base from J, with 14 bases in between. The CDR3 is made up of 15 amino acids. Per germline, CDR1 SGHVS and CDR2 FNYEAQ. CDR3 DNA: TGTGCCAGCAGCCAGCTACAGGGTCCCCAAGAGACCCAGTACTTC. Amino acids: CASSQLQGPQETQYF.

This clonotype was detected only a few times. V gene TRBV6-6 combines with J gene TRBJ2-1; D is perhaps TRBD2 (7 bases). Germline-derived CDR1 and CDR2 are MNHNY and SVGAGI (reference sequence). The CDR3 covers 16 residues. V was clipped by 2 bases and J by 4 bases, with 15 bases between them. CDR3 loop: CASSYGLGRGYNEQFF. CDR3 bases: TGTGCCAGCAGTTACGGGCTGGGGAGGGGGTACAATGAGCAGTTCTTC.